The source of this T cell receptor beta chain is a study of cytomegalovirus exposure and HLA in healthy donors (dated 2017 in TCRdb). For the study in its entirety: In an earlier analysis of fewer than 750 of the donors, 250 to 350 Gb of sequence data and some 120 million unique TCR beta sequences from about 190 million T cells were reported. About 300 gigabases of sequencing data and around 88 million unique TCR sequences made up an early release that covered some 640 HLA-typed donors. Among the approximately 430 genotyped donors, around 81% belonged to the genetic ancestry cluster associated with self-reported Caucasian donors. The study aimed to test whether cataloging public T cell receptors could reveal signatures of past pathogen exposure. The study profiled the T cell repertoires of approximately 700 subjects by immunosequencing and related them to cytomegalovirus serostatus. In addition to the first cohort of 666 subjects, a separate validation cohort of 120 different subjects was used. High-throughput TCR immunosequencing, statistical association of individual TCRs with disease status, and machine learning were combined to predict cytomegalovirus infection status. A later analysis re-analyzed previously published TCR beta repertoires from 650 to 800 donors and added high-resolution HLA genotyping to study TCR occurrence patterns. The later analysis used no new phenotypic data to find candidate immune exposures, relying instead on TCR beta sequences and their occurrence across donors. In an earlier analysis of roughly 600 of the donors, high-throughput TCR beta sequencing was used to judge whether each TCR beta V gene segment behaved as functional or pseudogenic. Alongside the repertoire data, information on donor age, sex, ethnicity and CMV serostatus was compiled. Genome-wide SNP genotypes for about 65% of the roughly 700 donors were used in a later genetic analysis, which treated that subset as a discovery cohort. Every discovery cohort repertoire had been produced on one sequencing platform. Both class I and class II loci were covered by HLA typing, at four-digit resolution. The number of donors typed differed by locus, with roughly 629-640 for A, B, C, DRB1 and DQB1, more than 500 for DQA1, over 600 for DPA1, and some 450 for DPB1. Several DR-DQ haplotypes were handled as single units for association and clustering, since linkage in the cohort was strong. Among about 360 genotyped donors of the cohort, an average of roughly 240,000 unique TCR beta nucleotide sequences were sequenced per donor, roughly 20% of them non-productive.

The cohort comprised some 730 healthy bone marrow donors. At the time of sampling, every cohort member was nominally healthy, though immune exposures that went unrecorded were likely present. The donor was CMV seropositive and belonged to the group of 250 to 300 seropositive cohort members. A peripheral blood sample was provided by each donor, and peripheral blood mononuclear cells were used for TCR beta sequencing. The Qiagen DNeasy Blood Extraction Kit was used to extract genomic DNA from the blood cell samples. Paper-wide results and their limitations: In a later analysis, TCR association rates were found to vary across HLA loci, with the most associated TCRs seen for DRB1 alleles and the fewest for HLA-C alleles. Cytomegalovirus status was reported to be diagnosed by the classifier with high specificity and sensitivity in both the original and validation cohorts. In vitro tests confirmed that a few of the cytomegalovirus-associated TCR beta chains recognize cytomegalovirus antigens. CMV serostatus was the only immune exposure information available for the cohort. In a later genetic analysis, a missense DCLRE1C variant was associated with V-gene and J-gene trimming of TCR beta chains, and the association was replicated in an independent cohort. In an earlier analysis of some 500 of the donors, most TCR beta V segments were observed in productive rearrangements about 87% or about 30% of the time, broadly matching IMGT annotations. Linkage disequilibrium might explain the correlated functional status among segregating V segments, but an unknown experimental factor could not be excluded. The presence/absence analyses assumed that sequencing depth was roughly uniform across donors, and that assumption may not be true. The authors suggested that the approach could potentially be generalized to other disease states and immunological phenotypes. A later analysis found that HLA-associated TCR beta chains were more clonally expanded and had lower generation probabilities than equally common non-associated chains. HLA typing was unavailable for some donors at each locus, so association tests used only the typed subset. Because the 87-base-pair reads could not distinguish some IMGT-functional V segments, including TRBV6-2 and TRBV6-3, those segments were excluded. A further reported finding was that TCR beta sequences accurately predicted the HLA-A and HLA-B alleles for most subjects in the first cohort. In this cohort, only TCR beta chains were sequenced, and detectable features were limited by the absence of alpha or paired-chain data. A cluster of highly shared sequence variants was judged likely to be a technical artifact of the sequencing pipeline. Compared with the roughly 710-donor mean, donors in an Asian-associated ancestry cluster had fewer N-insertions in productive TCRs, according to a later genetic analysis. When HLA alleles, especially DR and DQ, strongly co-occurred, attributing TCR associations to individual alleles was difficult. Several of the top co-occurrence clusters appeared to be linked to parvovirus B19, influenza, CMV and Epstein-Barr virus, according to a later analysis. Most CMV-associated TCR beta chains appeared to be HLA-restricted in a later analysis, and the HLA associations seemed to be driven largely by CMV exposure. Because counts were too low, about 15 rarely observed V segments, including chromosome 9 orphons, were left out of the earlier analysis of 587 of the donors. The study gave a list of under 200 TCR beta chains associated with cytomegalovirus. While some public TCRs were present in many individuals, most TCR sequences turned up only very rarely across donors. Specific HLA alleles were associated with about 17,000 TCR beta sequences at a false discovery rate of 0.05 in a later analysis.

The CDR1 and CDR2 encoded by the germline V gene are SQVTM and ANQGSEA. Including cysteine and phenylalanine, the CDR3 has 15 amino acids. Just CDR3 DNA is preserved here, 45 bases in frame from base 1. For this clone: Its antigen specificity is not known. One junction end does not reproduce the germline sequence, and a read error may be involved.

The library was produced with the immunoSEQ multiplex PCR assay. A mixture of 60 forward primers for TCR Vbeta segments and 13 reverse primers for TCR Jbeta segments was used in the multiplex PCR. The CDR3 region of rearranged TCR beta genes was amplified from genomic DNA by a multiplex PCR assay. The Illumina HiSeq System was used to sequence the amplified TCR beta libraries as 87-base-pair reads. The study's processing was this. In a later analysis, tens of millions of unique TCR beta chains were counted across the approximately 620 repertoires, and roughly 11 million of these chains were shared by at least two donors. Raw reads were error-corrected and collapsed into unique sequences with a nearest-neighbor algorithm that merged closely related sequences to remove PCR and sequencing errors. CDR3 sequences were aligned to IMGT reference sequences to assign V, D and J gene segments. For a sequence to be retained, a match of at least six nucleotides was required to both a V gene segment and a J gene segment. A rearrangement counted as productive if the CDR3 had no stop codons and remained in frame with V and J, and every other rearrangement counted as non-productive. CDR3 was defined by IMGT convention, running from the second conserved V-encoded cysteine to the conserved J-encoded phenylalanine. The earlier analysis of 587 of the donors excluded sequences that lacked an unambiguous match to a single V gene segment. An earlier analysis of a few hundred of the donors called V segments functional above 56.7% productive rearrangements and segregating when the between-donor standard deviation exceeded 5%. A statistical classification framework was developed to diagnose cytomegalovirus status using the catalog of TCR beta chain sequences. V and J gene assignment, in a later analysis, came from comparing TCR nucleotide sequences with IMGT/GENE-DB human TR gene sequences. In a later analysis, CDR3 sequences and most-parsimonious VDJ recombination scenarios were assigned using the TCRdist pipeline. In a later analysis, every TCR beta chain was defined by the combination of its CDR3 amino acid sequence and its V-gene family, and reads without a unique V-gene family were dropped. A later analysis removed 550 to 650 highly shared, low-generation-probability nucleotide sequences to deal with suspected cross-contamination and a sequencing artifact. In a later analysis, a clonal expansion index was calculated for each public chain from normalized within-repertoire ranks of inferred template counts. A later analysis computed generation probabilities with a VDJ recombination model fitted to out-of-frame rearrangements, and checked the results against IGoR. In a later analysis, hypergeometric tests were used to score TCR-TCR, TCR-HLA and TCR-CMV co-occurrence, with a repertoire-size bias correction applied to TCR pairs. A later analysis estimated false discovery rates by permuting HLA or CMV assignments 20 times. A later analysis grouped co-occurring TCRs with DBSCAN, adding TCRdist sequence similarity when clustering within HLA-allele-positive subsets. Repertoires with fewer than 30,000 or more than 120,000 public chains were left out of co-occurrence clustering, as were a handful of repertoires with anomalous nucleotide sharing. TCRdb carries this immuneACCESS record with in-frame sequences only. Its versions omit some clonotypes, under half of them owing to an unresolved V gene in the studies checked, with the rest unexplained. V, J and clone size derive from that table, while D and trimming were established from the DNA sequence. The sample's clone listing holds 200,000 or so clones. 0.9% to 1.4% of the sample lies in the top ten.

Recombination connected TRBV29-1 to TRBJ2-2, with TRBD2 identical over 7 junction bases. The sequence was obtained from a girl aged 2-15 years in good health and CMV-seropositive. Sequencing was performed on PBMCs. The CDR3 in this case is CSVTEGGRNTGELSF. In nucleotides, the sequence is TGCAGCGTTACTGAGGGAGGGCGGAACACCGGGGAGCTGTCTTTT.